This T cell receptor beta chain was identified during a study of chemoradiotherapy in HPV16-positive cancers. Germline V gene lookup returns CDR1 SGHTA and CDR2 FQGNSA. V was trimmed by 3 bases and J by 9 bases, leaving 12 bases between them. The CDR3 loop spans 13 amino acids. This clone was seen once. The method was immunoSEQ multiplex PCR; TCRdb's version includes in-frame clones alone and lacks a portion of them. The sample holds some 30,000 clones, 85% to 90% seen once. Sequencing used blood, obtained from a patient who underwent chemoradiotherapy. The chain couples TRBV7-2 to TRBJ2-1, with D hard to call. The TCR was taken from a human donor with HPV-associated anogenital cancer. CDR3 residues: CASSFKPSGEQFF. Here the CDR3 DNA reads TGTGCCAGCAGCTTTAAGCCCTCCGGTGAGCAGTTCTTC.